The T cell receptor beta chain described here comes from a study of breast tumors, draining lymph nodes, adjacent tissues. The study's findings and limits: Tumor and nontumor repertoires were significantly more similar in luminal-like than in basal-like breast cancer. Most tumor T cells seemingly derive from lymph node, then expand in tumor. Tumors had less TCR diversity than lymph nodes, more than nontumor tissue.

CDR3 size: 14 residues. Trimming stripped 6 bases from V and 2 bases from J, with 11 bases between. Germline CDR1 is ENHRY and CDR2 is SYGVKD. Concerning this clonotype: Its specificity is not known.

TCRdb used MiXCR to reprocess the multiplex PCR reads, holding one entry per CDR3 protein. This repertoire shows tens of thousands of distinct CDR3 sequences, under 80% found once; its top ten account for over 15%. The V call is TRBV10-3, the J call TRBJ1-5; D possibly corresponds to TRBD1 (5 bases). The TCR originated in a female donor with breast cancer. Some clones in this sample may be carry-over from other donors' samples. Source material: breast tumor tissue. The CDR3 here is CAISPGNGNQPQHF. The CDR3 nucleotides read TGTGCCATCAGCCCAGGGAATGGCAATCAGCCCCAGCATTTT.